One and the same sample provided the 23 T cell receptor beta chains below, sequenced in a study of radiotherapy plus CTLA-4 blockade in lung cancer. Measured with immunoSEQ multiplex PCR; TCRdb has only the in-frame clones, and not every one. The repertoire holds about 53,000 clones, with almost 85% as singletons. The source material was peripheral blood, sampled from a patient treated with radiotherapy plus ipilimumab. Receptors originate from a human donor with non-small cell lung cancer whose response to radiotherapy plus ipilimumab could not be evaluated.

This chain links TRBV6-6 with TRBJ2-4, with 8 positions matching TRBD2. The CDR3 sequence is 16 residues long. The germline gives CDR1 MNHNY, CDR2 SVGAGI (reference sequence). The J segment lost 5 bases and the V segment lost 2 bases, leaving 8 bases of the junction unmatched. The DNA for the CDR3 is TGTGCCAGCAGTTACACCTTACTAGCGGAGGAAAACATTCAGTACTTC. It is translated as CASSYTLLAEENIQYF.

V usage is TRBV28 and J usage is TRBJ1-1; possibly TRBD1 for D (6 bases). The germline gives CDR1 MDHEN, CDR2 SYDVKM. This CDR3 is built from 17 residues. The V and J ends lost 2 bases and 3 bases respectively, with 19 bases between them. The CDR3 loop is CASSLLGGADKDTEAFF. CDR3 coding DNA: TGTGCCAGCAGTTTACTTGGGGGGGCTGATAAGGACACTGAAGCTTTCTTT. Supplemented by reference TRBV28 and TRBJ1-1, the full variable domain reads DVKVTQSSRYLVKRTGEKVFLECVQDMDHENMFWYRQDPGLGLRLIYFSYDVKMKEKGDIPEGYSVSREKKERFSLILESASTNQTSMYLCASSLLGGADKDTEAFFGQGTRLTVV.

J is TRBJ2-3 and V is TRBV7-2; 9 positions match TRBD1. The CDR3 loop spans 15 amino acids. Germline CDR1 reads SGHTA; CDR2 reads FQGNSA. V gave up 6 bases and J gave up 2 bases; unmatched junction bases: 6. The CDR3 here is CASRRGQGNTDTQYF. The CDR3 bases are TGTGCCAGCAGGCGGGGACAGGGAAACACAGATACGCAGTATTTT.

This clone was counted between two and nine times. Here the CDR3 DNA reads TGTGCCAGCAGCCAAGGACTAGCGGGAGCCAATGAGCAGTTCTTC. This sequence encodes CASSQGLAGANEQFF. The V gene is TRBV11-1, the J gene TRBJ2-1, with 13 nucleotides matching TRBD2. The CDR3 is 15 residues long. From germline, CDR1 is SGHAT and CDR2 FQDESV (reference sequence). Trimming took 5 bases from V and 6 from J; bases not matched to a gene: 4.

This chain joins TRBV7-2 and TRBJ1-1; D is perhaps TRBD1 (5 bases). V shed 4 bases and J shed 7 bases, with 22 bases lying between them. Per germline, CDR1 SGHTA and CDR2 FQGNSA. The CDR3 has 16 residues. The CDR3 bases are TGTGCCAGCAGCTCTCAGGGTCTTAACACTATGATTGAAGCTTTCTTT. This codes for CASSSQGLNTMIEAFF. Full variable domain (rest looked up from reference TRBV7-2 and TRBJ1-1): GAGVSQSPSNKVTEKGKDVELRCDPISGHTALYWYRQSLGQGLEFLIYFQGNSAPDKSGLPSDRFSAERTGGSVSTLTIQRTQQEDSAVYLCASSSQGLNTMIEAFFGQGTRLTVV.

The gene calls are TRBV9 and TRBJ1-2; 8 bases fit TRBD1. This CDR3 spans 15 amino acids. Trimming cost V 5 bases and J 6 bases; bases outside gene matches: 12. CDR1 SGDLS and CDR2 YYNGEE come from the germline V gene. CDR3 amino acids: CASSRRAGGADGYTF. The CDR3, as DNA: TGTGCCAGCAGTCGACGGGCAGGGGGCGCGGATGGCTACACCTTC.

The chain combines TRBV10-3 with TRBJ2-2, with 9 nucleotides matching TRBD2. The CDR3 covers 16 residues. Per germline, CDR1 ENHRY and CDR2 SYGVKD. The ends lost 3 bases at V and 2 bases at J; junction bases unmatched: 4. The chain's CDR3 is CAISDGAGGNTGELFF. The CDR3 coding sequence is TGTGCCATCAGTGATGGAGCGGGAGGAAACACCGGGGAGCTGTTTTTT.

CDR3 sequence: CASRGQGGYTF. In DNA, the CDR3 is TGTGCCAGCAGGGGGCAGGGCGGCTACACCTTC. The chain carries TRBV25-1 and TRBJ1-2, with D perhaps matching TRBD1 (5 bases). V was shortened by 6 bases and J by 8 bases, with 10 bases between the two germline ends. Per germline, CDR1 MGHDK and CDR2 SYGVNS. CDR3 length equals 11 residues.

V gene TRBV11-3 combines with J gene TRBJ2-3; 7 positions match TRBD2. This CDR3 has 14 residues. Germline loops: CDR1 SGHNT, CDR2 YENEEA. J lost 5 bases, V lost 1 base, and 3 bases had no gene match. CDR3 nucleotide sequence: TGTGCCAGCAGCTTAGCGGCTAGCGGAGATACGCAGTATTTT. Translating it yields CASSLAASGDTQYF.

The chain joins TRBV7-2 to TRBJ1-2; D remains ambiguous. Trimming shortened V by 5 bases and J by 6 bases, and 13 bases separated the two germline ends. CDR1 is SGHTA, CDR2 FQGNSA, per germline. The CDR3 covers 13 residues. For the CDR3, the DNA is TGTGCCAGCAGCCCATACAACCCCGATGGCTACACCTTC. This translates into CASSPYNPDGYTF. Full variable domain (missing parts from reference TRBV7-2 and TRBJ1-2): GAGVSQSPSNKVTEKGKDVELRCDPISGHTALYWYRQSLGQGLEFLIYFQGNSAPDKSGLPSDRFSAERTGGSVSTLTIQRTQQEDSAVYLCASSPYNPDGYTFGSGTRLTVV.

This chain's CDR3 is CASSSQGAMGTEAFF. In DNA form, the CDR3 reads TGTGCCAGCAGTTCACAGGGGGCTATGGGCACTGAAGCTTTCTTT. The chain employs TRBV6-6 and TRBJ1-1; 9 bases line up with TRBD1. This CDR3 has 15 amino acids. The germline gives CDR1 MNHNY, CDR2 SVGAGI (reference sequence). With 4 bases clipped from V and 4 bases from J, the junction kept 7 bases outside the gene matches.

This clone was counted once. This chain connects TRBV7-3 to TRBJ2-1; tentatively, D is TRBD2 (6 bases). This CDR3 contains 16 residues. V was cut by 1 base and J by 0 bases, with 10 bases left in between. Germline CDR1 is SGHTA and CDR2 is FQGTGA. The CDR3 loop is CASSLMGGTSYNEQFF. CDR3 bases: TGTGCCAGCAGCTTAATGGGCGGGACCTCCTACAATGAGCAGTTCTTC.

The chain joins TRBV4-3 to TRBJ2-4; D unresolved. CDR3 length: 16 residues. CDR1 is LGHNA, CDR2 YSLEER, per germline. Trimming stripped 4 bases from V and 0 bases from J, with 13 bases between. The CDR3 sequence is CASSLTAGRAKNIQYF. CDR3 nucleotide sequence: TGCGCCAGCAGCCTCACCGCCGGTCGAGCCAAAAACATTCAGTACTTC.

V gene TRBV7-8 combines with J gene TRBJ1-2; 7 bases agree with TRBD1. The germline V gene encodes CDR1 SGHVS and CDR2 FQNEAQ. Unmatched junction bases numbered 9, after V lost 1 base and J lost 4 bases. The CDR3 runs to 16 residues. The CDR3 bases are TGTGCCAGCAGCTTAGATGGAACAGGGGCACTCTATGGCTACACCTTC. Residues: CASSLDGTGALYGYTF.

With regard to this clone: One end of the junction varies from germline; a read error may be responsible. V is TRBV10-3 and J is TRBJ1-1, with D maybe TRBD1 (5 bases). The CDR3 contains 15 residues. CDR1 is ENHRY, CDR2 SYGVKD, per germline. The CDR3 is CAIGEPGRVNTEAFF. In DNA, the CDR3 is TGTGCCATCGGTGAGCCAGGGAGGGTGAACACTGAAGCTTTCTTT.

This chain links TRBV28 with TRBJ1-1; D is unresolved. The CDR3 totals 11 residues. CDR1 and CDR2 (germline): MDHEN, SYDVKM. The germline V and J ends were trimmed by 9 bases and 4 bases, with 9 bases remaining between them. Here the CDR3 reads CASTRGTEAFF. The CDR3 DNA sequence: TGTGCCAGTACTCGGGGCACTGAAGCTTTCTTT.

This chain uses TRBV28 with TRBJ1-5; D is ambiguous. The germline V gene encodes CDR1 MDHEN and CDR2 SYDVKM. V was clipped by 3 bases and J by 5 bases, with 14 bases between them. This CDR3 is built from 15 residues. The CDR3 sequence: CASSFWSEVYQPQHF. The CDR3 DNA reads TGTGCCAGCAGTTTTTGGTCGGAGGTCTATCAGCCCCAGCATTTT.

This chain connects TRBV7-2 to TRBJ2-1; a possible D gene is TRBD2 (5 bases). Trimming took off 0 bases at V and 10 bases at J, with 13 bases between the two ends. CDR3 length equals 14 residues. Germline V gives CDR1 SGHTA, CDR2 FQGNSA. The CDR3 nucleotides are TGTGCCAGCAGCTTAGCAGGTGGGAGAATGGAGCAGTTCTTC. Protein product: CASSLAGGRMEQFF.

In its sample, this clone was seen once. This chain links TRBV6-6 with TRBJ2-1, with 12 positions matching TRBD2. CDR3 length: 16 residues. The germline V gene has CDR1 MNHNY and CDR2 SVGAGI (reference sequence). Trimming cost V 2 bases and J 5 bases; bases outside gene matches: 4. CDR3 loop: CASSYRRTSGDNEQFF. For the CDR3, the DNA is TGTGCCAGCAGTTACCGACGGACTAGCGGGGACAATGAGCAGTTCTTC.

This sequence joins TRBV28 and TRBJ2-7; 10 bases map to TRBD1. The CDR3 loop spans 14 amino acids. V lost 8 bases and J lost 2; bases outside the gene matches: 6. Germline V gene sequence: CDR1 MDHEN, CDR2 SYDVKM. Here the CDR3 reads CASGGQGGPYEQYF. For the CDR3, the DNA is TGTGCCAGCGGCGGACAGGGGGGTCCCTACGAGCAGTACTTC.

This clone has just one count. DNA of the CDR3: TGCGCCAGCAGCCCAACAGGGGGCACCTACAATGAGCAGTTCTTC. Its translation is CASSPTGGTYNEQFF. The genes are TRBV4-1 and TRBJ2-1; 9 bases align to TRBD1. The CDR3 is made up of 15 amino acids. CDR1 and CDR2 (germline): MGHRA, YSYEKL. After removal of 4 bases from V and 2 bases from J, the junction contained 3 bases not matched to a gene.

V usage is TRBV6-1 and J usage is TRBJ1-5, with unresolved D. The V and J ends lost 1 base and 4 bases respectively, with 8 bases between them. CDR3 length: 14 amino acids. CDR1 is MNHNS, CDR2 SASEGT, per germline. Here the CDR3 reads CASSEVTPNQPQHF. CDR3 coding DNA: TGTGCCAGCAGTGAAGTGACACCTAATCAGCCCCAGCATTTT.

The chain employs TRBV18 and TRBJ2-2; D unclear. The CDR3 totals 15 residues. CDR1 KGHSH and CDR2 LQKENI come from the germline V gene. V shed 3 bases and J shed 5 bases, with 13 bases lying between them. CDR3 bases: TGTGCCAGCTCACCTCACCCTATACTAACCGGGGAGCTGTTTTTT. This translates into CASSPHPILTGELFF.